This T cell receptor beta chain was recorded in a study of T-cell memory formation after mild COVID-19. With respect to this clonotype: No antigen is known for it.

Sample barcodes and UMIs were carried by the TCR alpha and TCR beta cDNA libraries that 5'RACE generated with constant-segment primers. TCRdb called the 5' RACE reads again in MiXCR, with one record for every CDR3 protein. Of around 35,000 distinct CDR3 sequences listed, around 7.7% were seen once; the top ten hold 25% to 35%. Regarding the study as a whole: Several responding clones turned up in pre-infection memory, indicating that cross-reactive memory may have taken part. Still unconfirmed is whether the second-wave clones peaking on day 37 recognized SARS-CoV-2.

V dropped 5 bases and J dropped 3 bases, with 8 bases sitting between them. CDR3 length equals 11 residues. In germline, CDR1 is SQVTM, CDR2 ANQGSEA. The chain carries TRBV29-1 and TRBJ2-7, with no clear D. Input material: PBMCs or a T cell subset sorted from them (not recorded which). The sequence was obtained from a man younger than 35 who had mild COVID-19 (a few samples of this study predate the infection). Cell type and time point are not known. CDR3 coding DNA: TGCAGCGTTAGTCAGAACTACGAGCAGTACTTC. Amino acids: CSVSQNYEQYF.